This paragraph reports one T cell receptor beta chain. Data came from immunoSEQ multiplex PCR; TCRdb stores just in-frame clones and leaves some out. The sample holds about 55,000 clones, nearly 80% seen once. This sample stems from a study of OX40 agonist ivuxolimab in advanced cancers. The sample here was CD4+ or CD8+ T cells sorted from blood, taken in a trial of the OX40 agonist ivuxolimab. The receptor was derived from an adult with an advanced solid tumor such as melanoma, head and neck, liver or kidney cancer.

CDR3 sequence reads: CASSVASGPTDTQYF. Written as DNA, the CDR3 is TGTGCCAGCAGCGTAGCGAGCGGACCCACAGATACGCAGTATTTT. The chain joins TRBV9 to TRBJ2-3, with D possibly being TRBD2 (5 bases). The CDR3 has 15 residues. V was clipped by 0 bases and J by 2 bases, with 10 bases between them. Looked up from germline, CDR1 is SGDLS and CDR2 is YYNGEE.